The clone carrying this TCR beta chain was found many times. The data were taken from a study of CD8+CD57+ T cells in acquired aplastic anemia. Both TCR beta VDJ combination and CDR3 sequence profiling were carried out. Genomic DNA was the template for this profiling. TCRdb reanalysed the reads using MiXCR and keeps one entry per CDR3 protein. This sample has 50,000 to 65,000 distinct CDR3 sequences, with roughly 58% found just once. The germline CDR1 and CDR2 sequences are LNHDA and SQIVND (reference sequence). Trimming shortened V by 1 base and J by 0 bases, and 16 bases separated the two germline ends. This CDR3 region has 17 residues.

Sequenced: sorted CD4+, CD8+, or CD8+CD57+ T cells (not recorded which) from PBMCs. This chain links TRBV19 with TRBJ2-7; no clear D gene. The sequence came from a human donor in good health, serving as a control. Written as DNA, the CDR3 is TGTGCCAGTAGTATAGTAAGAGGAGCGTCAAGCTCCTACGAGCAGTACTTC. Protein product: CASSIVRGASSSYEQYF.